The clone carrying this T cell receptor (beta chain) appeared a few times. This entry comes from a study of blood T cell repertoires in COVID-19. About the research overall: Spain, Italy and the United States supplied samples that represented acute and convalescent COVID-19.

Seattle's enrolled individuals joined amid active infection and were then monitored longitudinally. Assay used: immunoSEQ multiplex PCR; TCRdb lists only in-frame clones, some missing. The table lists about 410,000 clones, 89% of them singletons. The origin of this receptor is a woman in her thirties or forties with COVID-19, enrolled during active disease. The specimen sequenced was peripheral blood.

The CDR3 is CASSLGGQGNEKLFF. For the CDR3, the DNA is TGTGCCAGCAGCTTAGGGGGCCAGGGTAATGAAAAACTGTTTTTT. This sequence joins TRBV11-2 and TRBJ1-4, with a tentative D call TRBD1 (5 bases). CDR1 and CDR2 (germline): SGHAT, FQNNGV. V was trimmed by 1 base and J by 4 bases, leaving 10 bases between them. The CDR3 consists of 15 residues.